The clone carrying this TCR beta chain was recorded many times. The target antigen is unknown. This sample is drawn from a study of response to subunit inactivated influenza vaccine. Study-level points and caveats: Each seasonal influenza vaccination recruits few new T cells, the authors suggested.

TCRdb re-analysed the RT-PCR reads in MiXCR, keeping a single row per CDR3 protein. The sample lists about half a million distinct CDR3 sequences, approximately 7.1% occurring once. V gave up 0 bases and J gave up 2 bases, with 5 bases separating them. Germline V gene data show CDR1 as MGHRA and CDR2 as YSYEKL. The CDR3 runs to 14 residues. This rearrangement joins TRBV4-1 to TRBJ1-5, with D possibly matching TRBD1 (5 bases). Here the sequenced sample was PBMCs from blood, taken roughly 24 months after vaccination. The TCR was taken from a man aged 50 to 69 who received an inactivated influenza vaccine. This chain's CDR3 is CASSQEQGNQPQHF. In DNA form, the CDR3 reads TGCGCCAGCAGCCAAGAACAGGGCAATCAGCCCCAGCATTTT.